The entry that follows covers one T cell receptor (beta chain) sequence. Profiling relied on immunoSEQ multiplex PCR, and the TCRdb table lists in-frame clones only, not all of them. The sample lists 35,000 or so clones, more than 75% occurring once. These data are taken from a study of T cell changes during pregnancy in multiple sclerosis. The CDR3 extends over 14 amino acids. Germline assignment: CDR1 LGHNA and CDR2 YSLEER. Trimming cost V 3 bases and J 4 bases, with 12 bases left between them. This sequence originates from a female donor in good health, enrolled as a control in a pregnancy study. This chain joins TRBV4-3 and TRBJ1-1; TRBD1 might be the D (5 bases). The sequencing used peripheral blood, collected in the second trimester of pregnancy. The CDR3 loop reads CASSQGGSGTEAFF. The CDR3 DNA reads as TGCGCCAGCAGCCAGGGGGGGTCCGGCACTGAAGCTTTCTTT.